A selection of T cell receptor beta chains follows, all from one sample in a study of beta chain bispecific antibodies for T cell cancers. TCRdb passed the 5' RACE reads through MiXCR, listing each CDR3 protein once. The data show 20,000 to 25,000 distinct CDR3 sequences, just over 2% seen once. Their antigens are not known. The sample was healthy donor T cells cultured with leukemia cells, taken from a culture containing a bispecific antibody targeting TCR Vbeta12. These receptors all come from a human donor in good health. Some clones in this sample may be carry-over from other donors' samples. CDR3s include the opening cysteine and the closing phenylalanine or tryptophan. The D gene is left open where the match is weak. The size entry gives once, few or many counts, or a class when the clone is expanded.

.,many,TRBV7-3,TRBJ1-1,TGTGCCAGCAGCTTATGGGTGAACACTGAAGCTTTCTTT,CASSLWVNTEAFF
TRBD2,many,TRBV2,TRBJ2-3,TGTGCCAGCACCCTCAGGACTAGCGGGGAGATCACAGATACGCAGTATTTT,CASTLRTSGEITDTQYF
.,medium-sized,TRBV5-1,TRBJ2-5,TGCGCCAGCCAGGGAGAGACCCAGTACTTC,CASQGETQYF
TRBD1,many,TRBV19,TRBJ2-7,TGTGCCAGTAGTATGGGGACAGGGGTCTACGAGCAGTACTTC,CASSMGTGVYEQYF
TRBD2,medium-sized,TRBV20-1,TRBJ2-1,TGCAGTGCTAGAGGGGAGCGGGGGGGCTGGAATGAGCAGTTCTTC,CSARGERGGWNEQFF
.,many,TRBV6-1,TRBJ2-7,TGTGCCACCCGTCTTGCTAAGGGCGAGCAGTACTTC,CATRLAKGEQYF
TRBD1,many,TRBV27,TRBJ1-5,TGTGCCAGCAGTTTATCGAACGGACAGGGGAATCAGCCCCAGCATTTT,CASSLSNGQGNQPQHF
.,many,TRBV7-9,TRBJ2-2,TGTGCCAGCAGCCCTAACACCGGGGAGCTGTTTTTT,CASSPNTGELFF
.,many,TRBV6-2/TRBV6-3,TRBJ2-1,TGTGCCAGCAGTTTAACCCCGGCTGTAAAAACCTACAATGAGCAGTTCTTC,CASSLTPAVKTYNEQFF
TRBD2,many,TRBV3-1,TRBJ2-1,TGTGCCAGCAGCCAAGTAGCGGGGCTCTACAATGAGCAGTTCTTC,CASSQVAGLYNEQFF
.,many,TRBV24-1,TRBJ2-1,TGTGCCACCAGTGACCCTTCCATCGGGCAGTTCTTC,CATSDPSIGQFF
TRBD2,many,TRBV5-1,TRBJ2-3,TGCGCCAGCAGCTCTGTGGCGGGGGGGCCGGGGTCAGATACGCAGTATTTT,CASSSVAGGPGSDTQYF
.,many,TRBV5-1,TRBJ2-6,TGCGCCAGCAGCCCGCCCCCAGGGACTGGGGCCAACGTCCTGACTTTC,CASSPPPGTGANVLTF
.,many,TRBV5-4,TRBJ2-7,TGTGCCAGCAGCCCGGGATCAACACCCGCCGAGCAGTACTTC,CASSPGSTPAEQYF
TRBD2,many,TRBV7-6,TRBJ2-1,TGTGCCAGCAGCTTTCGAGCGGGGGGCTCCTACAATGAGCAGTTCTTC,CASSFRAGGSYNEQFF
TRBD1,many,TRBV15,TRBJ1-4,TGTGCCACCGGGGACAGGGTCGAGGACGAAAAACTGTTTTTT,CATGDRVEDEKLFF
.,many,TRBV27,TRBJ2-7,TGTGCCAGCAGTTTACACACCACCTACGAGCAGTACTTC,CASSLHTTYEQYF
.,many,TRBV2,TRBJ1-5,TGTGCCAGCAGTTCAAGCAGGAGGAGCAATCAGCCCCAGCATTTT,CASSSSRRSNQPQHF
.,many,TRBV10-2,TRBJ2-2,TGCGCCAGCAGTGACGAGGGAGGGGAGCTGTTTTTT,CASSDEGGELFF
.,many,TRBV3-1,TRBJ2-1,TGTGCCAGCAGCCAACCATCATCAGAGCAGTTCTTC,CASSQPSSEQFF
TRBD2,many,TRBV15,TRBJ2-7,TGTGCCACCAGCGGGGGAGCGGGAAGGAGCTCCTACGAGCAGTACTTC,CATSGGAGRSSYEQYF
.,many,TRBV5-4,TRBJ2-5,TGTGCCAGCAGCTTCGACGACATAGTGGAGACCCAGTACTTC,CASSFDDIVETQYF